Each of the 19 T cell receptor beta chains below was sequenced from the same sample in a study of blood T cell repertoires in COVID-19. Data came from immunoSEQ multiplex PCR; TCRdb stores just in-frame clones and leaves some out. The table lists tens of thousands of clones, 75% to 90% of them singletons. Sequences were obtained from peripheral blood. The receptors here all came from a man over 45 with active COVID-19.

V is TRBV27 and J is TRBJ2-7; weak D call: TRBD1 (5 bases). V lost 3 bases, J lost 3 bases, and 12 bases lay in between. CDR1 MNHEY and CDR2 SMNVEV come from the germline V gene (reference sequence). CDR3 size: 14 residues. In DNA, the CDR3 is TGTGCCAGCAGTTTTAGGGGCCAATACTACGAGCAGTACTTC. Translated: CASSFRGQYYEQYF.

This sequence joins TRBV4-1 and TRBJ1-4, with D possibly TRBD1 on 5 matching bases. Germline V lookup: CDR1 MGHRA, CDR2 YSYEKL. This CDR3 spans 17 amino acids. Trimming removed 1 base from V and 0 bases from J, with 12 bases in between. This chain's CDR3 is CASSQAYRSATNEKLFF. CDR3 nucleotide sequence: TGCGCCAGCAGCCAAGCTTACAGGAGTGCAACTAATGAAAAACTGTTTTTT.

The CDR3, as DNA: TGTGCCAGCACCCTTAGCGGGGGGAGCACAGATACGCAGTATTTT. This encodes CASTLSGGSTDTQYF. The J gene is TRBJ2-3, the V gene TRBV7-9, with 10 bases lining up with TRBD2. CDR1 is SEHNR and CDR2 is FQNEAQ in the germline V gene (reference sequence). The trim removed 7 bases at V and 0 bases at J, leaving 4 bases unmatched. The length of the CDR3 is 15 residues.

The chain employs TRBV29-1 and TRBJ2-5; 10 bases map to TRBD2. The germline V gene has CDR1 SQVTM and CDR2 ANQGSEA. The trim removed 5 bases at V and 4 bases at J, leaving 4 bases unmatched. The CDR3 has 13 residues. For the CDR3, the DNA is TGCAGCGTTCGAGCGGGGGGGCGAGAGACCCAGTACTTC. It specifies CSVRAGGRETQYF.

This sequence joins TRBV28 and TRBJ1-5; 11 nucleotides line up with TRBD1. CDR3 length equals 19 residues. Looked up from germline, CDR1 is MDHEN and CDR2 is SYDVKM. V dropped 5 bases and J dropped 1; count of bases not matched to a gene: 13. The CDR3: CASSPGGTGGFGSNQPQHF. For the CDR3, the DNA is TGTGCCAGCAGTCCTGGGGGGACAGGGGGATTTGGGAGCAATCAGCCCCAGCATTTT. The full variable domain, with the rest looked up from reference TRBV28 and TRBJ1-5, is DVKVTQSSRYLVKRTGEKVFLECVQDMDHENMFWYRQDPGLGLRLIYFSYDVKMKEKGDIPEGYSVSREKKERFSLILESASTNQTSMYLCASSPGGTGGFGSNQPQHFGDGTRLSIL.

The table lists this clone with a count of one. The chain joins TRBV19 to TRBJ1-6; D is possibly TRBD1 (5 bases). Germline-derived CDR1 and CDR2 are LNHDA and SQIVND (reference sequence). CDR3 length equals 14 residues. The germline V and J ends were trimmed by 6 bases and 4 bases, with 10 bases remaining between them. CDR3 sequence reads: CASSLGLYNSPLHF. The CDR3 DNA reads TGTGCCAGTAGCCTGGGACTTTATAATTCACCCCTCCACTTT.

The V gene is TRBV7-9, the J gene TRBJ2-5; D ambiguous. The V end lost 1 base, the J end lost 5 bases, and 5 bases lay between the germline ends. CDR1 and CDR2 from the germline V gene are SEHNR and FQNEAQ (reference sequence). CDR3 size: 12 residues. The CDR3 DNA sequence: TGTGCCAGCAGCTTAGTCGTGGAGACCCAGTACTTC. It encodes CASSLVVETQYF.

The rearrangement links TRBV19 to TRBJ2-3; TRBD2 agrees at 8 bases. J gave up 0 bases and V 6 bases, and 8 bases lay outside the gene matches. Germline V CDR1 and CDR2: LNHDA, SQIVND (reference sequence). The CDR3 has 16 residues. This CDR3 reads CASRNRGGGSTDTQYF. The CDR3 DNA follows: TGTGCCAGTAGGAACCGGGGGGGCGGGAGCACAGATACGCAGTATTTT.

The chain recombines TRBV28 with TRBJ1-5, with 9 bases matching TRBD1. Germline assignment: CDR1 MDHEN and CDR2 SYDVKM. The CDR3 runs 15 residues. V lost 6 bases, J lost 7 bases, and 10 bases stayed unmatched. In DNA form, the CDR3 reads TGTGCCAGCAGCCTAAGGGGGACAGGGTTACAGCCCCAGCATTTT. This translates into CASSLRGTGLQPQHF.

Worth noting for this clone: The same CDR3 arises from other DNA sequences in this sample as well. DNA of the CDR3: TGTGCCAGCTCACCGGGACAGAATCAGCCCCAGCATTTT. This encodes CASSPGQNQPQHF. The J gene is TRBJ1-5, the V gene TRBV18; 7 bases align to TRBD1. The germline V gene has CDR1 KGHSH and CDR2 LQKENI. The CDR3 has 13 amino acids. J gave up 4 bases and V 3 bases, and 0 bases lay outside the gene matches.

The rearrangement uses TRBV5-4 and TRBJ2-1; a weak D match, TRBD1 (5 bases). The CDR3 length is 16 residues. V lost 3 bases and J 0 bases, leaving 13 bases between the germline ends. Germline V gives CDR1 SGHNT, CDR2 YYREEE (reference sequence). The CDR3 DNA is TGTGCCAGCAGCTCCCGACAGAAACCCTCCTACAATGAGCAGTTCTTC. Its protein is CASSSRQKPSYNEQFF.

This clone is a singleton in its sample. The sample carries other DNA sequences with the same CDR3. The rearrangement links TRBV28 to TRBJ2-7, with no clear D. V dropped 3 bases and J dropped 4 bases, with 7 bases sitting between them. CDR3 length: 12 amino acids. CDR1 and CDR2 from the germline V gene are MDHEN and SYDVKM. CDR3: CASSLGLYEQYF. In DNA, the CDR3 is TGTGCCAGCAGTTTGGGCCTATACGAGCAGTACTTC.

The chain joins TRBV7-2 to TRBJ2-1; 7 positions agree with TRBD1. Germline CDR1 is SGHTA and CDR2 is FQGNSA. After removal of 5 bases from V and 5 bases from J, the junction contained 6 bases not matched to a gene. This CDR3 region has 14 residues. The CDR3 is CASSTRGQNNEQFF. CDR3 nucleotide sequence: TGTGCCAGCAGCACGAGGGGGCAAAACAATGAGCAGTTCTTC.

The chain has TRBV19 and TRBJ1-2, with D unclear. V lost 2 bases and J lost 3, with 13 bases in between. This CDR3 is built from 15 residues. The V gene's germline CDR1 is LNHDA and CDR2 SQIVND (reference sequence). CDR3 amino acids: CASSIFARTYYGYTF. CDR3 bases: TGTGCCAGTAGTATATTCGCCCGGACTTACTATGGCTACACCTTC.

The chain is built from TRBV6-2 or TRBV6-3 and TRBJ2-1; 9 nucleotides line up with TRBD2. The germline CDR1 and CDR2 sequences are MNHEY and SVGEGT. The trim removed 5 bases at V and 1 base at J, leaving 6 bases unmatched. The CDR3 contains 16 residues. CDR3 nucleotide sequence: TGTGCCAGCAGTCGGACTAGCGCGTCTTCCTACAATGAGCAGTTCTTC. It encodes CASSRTSASSYNEQFF.

J is TRBJ2-1 and V is TRBV4-2, with unresolved D. Trimming shortened V by 2 bases and J by 7 bases, and 3 bases separated the two germline ends. CDR1 is LGHNA and CDR2 is YNFKEQ in the germline V gene. The CDR3 covers 11 residues. The CDR3 is CASSQRNEQFF. CDR3 bases: TGTGCCAGCAGCCAACGGAATGAGCAGTTCTTC.

This rearrangement joins TRBV6-5 to TRBJ1-2; TRBD1 matches 9 bases. J lost 5 bases, V lost 2 bases, and 6 bases had no gene match. The germline V gene has CDR1 MNHEY and CDR2 SVGAGI. There are 15 residues in the CDR3. This chain's CDR3 is CASSYLDRGGYGYTF. The CDR3, as DNA: TGTGCCAGCAGTTACCTGGACAGGGGTGGATATGGCTACACCTTC.

The chain has TRBV30 and TRBJ2-1, with 10 nucleotides matching TRBD2. The trim removed 7 bases at V and 4 bases at J, leaving 10 bases unmatched. The CDR3 totals 15 residues. Germline CDR1 GTSNPN, CDR2 SVGIG (reference sequence). The CDR3 nucleotides read TGTGCCTATAAGAGCGGGGGGGCGACTTACAATGAGCAGTTCTTC. Amino acid sequence: CAYKSGGATYNEQFF.

Only one count was recorded for this clone. The chain recombines TRBV5-1 with TRBJ1-1; TRBD1 matches 12 bases. This CDR3 contains 16 residues. Germline CDR1 reads SGHRS; CDR2 reads YFSETQ. V lost 4 bases to trimming and J lost 5 bases; unmatched junction nucleotides: 9. The CDR3 bases are TGCGCCAGCAGCCCGGGACAGGGGGCCGTGAGAACTGAAGCTTTCTTT. Encoded protein: CASSPGQGAVRTEAFF.